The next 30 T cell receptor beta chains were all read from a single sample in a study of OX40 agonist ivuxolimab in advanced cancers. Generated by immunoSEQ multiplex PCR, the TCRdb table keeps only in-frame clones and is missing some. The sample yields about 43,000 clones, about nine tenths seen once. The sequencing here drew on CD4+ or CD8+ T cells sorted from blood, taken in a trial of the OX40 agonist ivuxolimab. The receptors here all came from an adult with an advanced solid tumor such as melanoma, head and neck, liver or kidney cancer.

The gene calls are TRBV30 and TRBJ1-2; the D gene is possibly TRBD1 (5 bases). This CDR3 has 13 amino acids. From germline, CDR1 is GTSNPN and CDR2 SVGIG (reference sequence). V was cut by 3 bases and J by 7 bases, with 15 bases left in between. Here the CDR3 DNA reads TGTGCCTGGAGCATACCCCAGGGTCCTGGCTACACCTTC. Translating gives CAWSIPQGPGYTF.

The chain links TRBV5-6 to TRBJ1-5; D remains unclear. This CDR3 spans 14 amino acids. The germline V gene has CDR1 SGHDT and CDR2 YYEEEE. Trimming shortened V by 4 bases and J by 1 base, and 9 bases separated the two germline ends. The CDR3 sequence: CASSLTWSNQPQHF. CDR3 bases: TGTGCCAGCAGCCTAACATGGAGCAATCAGCCCCAGCATTTT.

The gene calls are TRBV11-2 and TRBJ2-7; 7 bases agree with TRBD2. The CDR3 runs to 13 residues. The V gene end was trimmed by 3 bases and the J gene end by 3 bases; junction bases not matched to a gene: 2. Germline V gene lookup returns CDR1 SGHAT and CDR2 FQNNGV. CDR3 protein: CASSFSSGYEQYF. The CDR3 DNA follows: TGTGCCAGCAGCTTTTCTAGCGGCTACGAGCAGTACTTC.

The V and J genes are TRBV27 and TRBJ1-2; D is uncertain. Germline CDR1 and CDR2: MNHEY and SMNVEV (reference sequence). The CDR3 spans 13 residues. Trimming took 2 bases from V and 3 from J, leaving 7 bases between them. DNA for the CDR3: TGTGCCAGCAGTTTAGCTCCGCACTATGGCTACACCTTC. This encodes CASSLAPHYGYTF.

The CDR3: CASSLGAGANVLTF. CDR3 bases: TGTGCCAGCAGCTTAGGTGCTGGGGCCAACGTCCTGACTTTC. This rearrangement joins TRBV7-9 to TRBJ2-6; D gene ambiguous. Germline V gene lookup returns CDR1 SEHNR and CDR2 FQNEAQ (reference sequence). V lost 1 base and J 2 bases, leaving 3 bases between the germline ends. This CDR3 is 14 amino acids long.

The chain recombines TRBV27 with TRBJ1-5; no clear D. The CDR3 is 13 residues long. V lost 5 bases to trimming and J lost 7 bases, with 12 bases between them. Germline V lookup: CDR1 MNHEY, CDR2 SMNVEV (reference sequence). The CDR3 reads CASSKSPHQPQHF. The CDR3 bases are TGTGCCAGCAGTAAGAGTCCCCACCAGCCCCAGCATTTT.

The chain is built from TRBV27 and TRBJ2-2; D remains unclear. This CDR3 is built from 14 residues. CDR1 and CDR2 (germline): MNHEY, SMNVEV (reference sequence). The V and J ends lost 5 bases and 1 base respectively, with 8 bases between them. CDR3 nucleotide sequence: TGTGCCAGCAGTCCGTTCAAGAACACCGGGGAGCTGTTTTTT. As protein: CASSPFKNTGELFF.

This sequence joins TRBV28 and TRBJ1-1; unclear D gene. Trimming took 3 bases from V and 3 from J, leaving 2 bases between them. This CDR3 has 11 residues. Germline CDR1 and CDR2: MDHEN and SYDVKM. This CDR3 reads CASSLYTEAFF. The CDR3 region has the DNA TGTGCCAGCAGTTTGTACACTGAAGCTTTCTTT.

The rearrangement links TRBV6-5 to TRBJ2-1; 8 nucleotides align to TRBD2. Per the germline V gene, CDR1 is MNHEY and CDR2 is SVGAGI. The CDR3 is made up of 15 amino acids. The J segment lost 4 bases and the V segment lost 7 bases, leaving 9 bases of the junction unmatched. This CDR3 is CASNPRAGDYNEQFF. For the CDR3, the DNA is TGTGCCAGCAACCCAAGAGCGGGGGATTACAATGAGCAGTTCTTC.

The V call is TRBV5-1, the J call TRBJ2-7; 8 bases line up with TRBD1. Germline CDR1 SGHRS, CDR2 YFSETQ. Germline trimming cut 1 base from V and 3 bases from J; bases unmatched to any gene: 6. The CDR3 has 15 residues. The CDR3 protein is CASSLSPGGGYEQYF. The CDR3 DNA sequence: TGCGCCAGCAGCTTGAGTCCAGGGGGCGGCTACGAGCAGTACTTC.

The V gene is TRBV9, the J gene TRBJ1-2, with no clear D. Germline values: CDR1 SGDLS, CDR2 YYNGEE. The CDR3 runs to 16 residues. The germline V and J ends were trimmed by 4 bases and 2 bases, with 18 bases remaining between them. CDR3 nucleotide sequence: TGTGCCAGCAGCCCTAGTAGTGGGCGAGGCAACTATGGCTACACCTTC. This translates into CASSPSSGRGNYGYTF.

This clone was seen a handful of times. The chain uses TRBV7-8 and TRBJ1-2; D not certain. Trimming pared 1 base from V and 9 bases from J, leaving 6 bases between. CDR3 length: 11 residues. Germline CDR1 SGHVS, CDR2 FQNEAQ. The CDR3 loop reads CASSLERSYTF. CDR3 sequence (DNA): TGTGCCAGCAGCTTAGAGCGAAGCTACACCTTC.

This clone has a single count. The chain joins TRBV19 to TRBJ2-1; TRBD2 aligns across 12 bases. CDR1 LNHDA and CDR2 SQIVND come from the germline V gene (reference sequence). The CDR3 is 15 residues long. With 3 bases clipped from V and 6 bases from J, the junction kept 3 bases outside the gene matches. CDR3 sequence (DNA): TGTGCCAGTAGTATTGGGACTAGCGGGTCCAATGAGCAGTTCTTC. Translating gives CASSIGTSGSNEQFF.

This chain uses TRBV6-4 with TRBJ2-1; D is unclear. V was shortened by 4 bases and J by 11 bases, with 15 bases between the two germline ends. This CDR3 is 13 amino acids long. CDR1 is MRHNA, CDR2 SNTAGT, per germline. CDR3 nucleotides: TGTGCCAGCAGTGCGATGATCGGGTCACAGCAGTTCTTC. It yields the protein CASSAMIGSQQFF.

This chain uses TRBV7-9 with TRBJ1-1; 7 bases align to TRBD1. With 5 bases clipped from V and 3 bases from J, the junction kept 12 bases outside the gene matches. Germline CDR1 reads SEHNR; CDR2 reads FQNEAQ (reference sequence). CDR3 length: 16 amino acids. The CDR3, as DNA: TGTGCCAGCAGCCCCACGACAGGGTATTTGGACACTGAAGCTTTCTTT. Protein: CASSPTTGYLDTEAFF.

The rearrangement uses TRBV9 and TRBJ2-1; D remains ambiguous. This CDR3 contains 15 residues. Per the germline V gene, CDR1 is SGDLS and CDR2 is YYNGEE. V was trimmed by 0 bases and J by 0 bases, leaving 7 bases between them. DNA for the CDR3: TGTGCCAGCAGCGTAGGTGGGCTCTCCTACAATGAGCAGTTCTTC. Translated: CASSVGGLSYNEQFF.

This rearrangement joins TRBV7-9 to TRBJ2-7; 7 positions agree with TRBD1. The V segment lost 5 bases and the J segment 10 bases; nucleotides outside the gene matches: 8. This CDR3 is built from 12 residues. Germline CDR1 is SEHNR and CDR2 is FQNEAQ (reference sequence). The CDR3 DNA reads TGTGCCAGCAGCCGGGACAGCCCCTATCAGTACTTC. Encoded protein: CASSRDSPYQYF.

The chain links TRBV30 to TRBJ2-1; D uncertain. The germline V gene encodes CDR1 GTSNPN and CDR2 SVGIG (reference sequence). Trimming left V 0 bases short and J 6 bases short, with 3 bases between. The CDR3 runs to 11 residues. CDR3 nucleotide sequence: TGTGCCTGGAGTGTGAGCAATGAGCAGTTCTTC. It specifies CAWSVSNEQFF.

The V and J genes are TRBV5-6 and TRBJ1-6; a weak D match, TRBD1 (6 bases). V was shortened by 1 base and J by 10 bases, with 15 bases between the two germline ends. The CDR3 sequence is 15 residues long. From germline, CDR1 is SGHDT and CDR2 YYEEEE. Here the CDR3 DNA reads TGTGCCAGCAGCTTGCCCAGGGGAATTGGATCACCCCTCCACTTT. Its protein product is CASSLPRGIGSPLHF.

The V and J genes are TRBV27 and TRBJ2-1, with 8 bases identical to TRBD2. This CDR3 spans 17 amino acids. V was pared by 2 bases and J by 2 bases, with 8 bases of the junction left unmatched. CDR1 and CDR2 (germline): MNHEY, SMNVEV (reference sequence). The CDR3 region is CASSLISSGGPYNEQFF. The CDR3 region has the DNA TGTGCCAGCAGTTTAATTTCCAGCGGGGGACCCTACAATGAGCAGTTCTTC.

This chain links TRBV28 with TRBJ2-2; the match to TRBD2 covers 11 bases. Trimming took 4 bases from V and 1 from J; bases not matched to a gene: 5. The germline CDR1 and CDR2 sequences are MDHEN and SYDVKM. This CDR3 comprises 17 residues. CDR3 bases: TGTGCCAGCAGTTGGAGACTAGCGGGGAAGAACACCGGGGAGCTGTTTTTT. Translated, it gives CASSWRLAGKNTGELFF. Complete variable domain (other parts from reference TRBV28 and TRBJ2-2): DVKVTQSSRYLVKRTGEKVFLECVQDMDHENMFWYRQDPGLGLRLIYFSYDVKMKEKGDIPEGYSVSREKKERFSLILESASTNQTSMYLCASSWRLAGKNTGELFFGEGSRLTVL.

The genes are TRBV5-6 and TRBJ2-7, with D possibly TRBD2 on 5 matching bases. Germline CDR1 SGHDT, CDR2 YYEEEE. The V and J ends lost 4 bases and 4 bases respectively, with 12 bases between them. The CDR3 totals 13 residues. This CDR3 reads CASSDGTGYEQYF. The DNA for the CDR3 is TGTGCCAGCAGCGACGGCACGGGGTACGAGCAGTACTTC.

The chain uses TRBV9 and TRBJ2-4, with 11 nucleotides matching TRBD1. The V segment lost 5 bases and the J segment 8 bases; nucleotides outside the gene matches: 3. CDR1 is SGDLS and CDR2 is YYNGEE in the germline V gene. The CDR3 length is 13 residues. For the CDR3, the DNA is TGTGCCAGCAGTTTGGGACAGGGGGACATTCAGTACTTC. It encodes CASSLGQGDIQYF.

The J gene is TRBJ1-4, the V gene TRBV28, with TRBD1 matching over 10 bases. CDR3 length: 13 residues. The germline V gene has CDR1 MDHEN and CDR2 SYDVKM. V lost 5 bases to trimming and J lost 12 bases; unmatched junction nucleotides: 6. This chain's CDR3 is CASSLWTGGQLFF. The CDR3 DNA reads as TGTGCCAGCAGTCTTTGGACAGGGGGGCAACTGTTTTTT.

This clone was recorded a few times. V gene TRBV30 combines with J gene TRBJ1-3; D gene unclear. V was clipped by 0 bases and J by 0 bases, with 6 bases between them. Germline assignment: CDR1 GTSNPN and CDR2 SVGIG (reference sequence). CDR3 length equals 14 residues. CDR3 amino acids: CAWSVGLSGNTIYF. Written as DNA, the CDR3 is TGTGCCTGGAGTGTAGGGCTCTCTGGAAACACCATATATTTT. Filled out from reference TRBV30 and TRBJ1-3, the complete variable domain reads SQTIHQWPATLVQPVGSPLSLECTVEGTSNPNLYWYRQAAGRGLQLLFYSVGIGQISSEVPQNLSASRPQDRQFILSSKKLLLSDSGFYLCAWSVGLSGNTIYFGEGSWLTVV.

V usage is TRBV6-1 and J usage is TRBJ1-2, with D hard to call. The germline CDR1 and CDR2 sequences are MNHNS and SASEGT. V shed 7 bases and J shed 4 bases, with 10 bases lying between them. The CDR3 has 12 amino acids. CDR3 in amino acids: CASTSGIYGYTF. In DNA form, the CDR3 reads TGTGCCAGCACTTCGGGCATCTATGGCTACACCTTC.

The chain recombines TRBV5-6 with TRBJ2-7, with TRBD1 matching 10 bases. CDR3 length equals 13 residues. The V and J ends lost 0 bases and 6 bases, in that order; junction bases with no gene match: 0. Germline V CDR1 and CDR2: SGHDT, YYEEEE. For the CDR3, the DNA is TGTGCCAGCAGCTTGGGGACAGGGGGCGAGCAGTACTTC. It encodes CASSLGTGGEQYF.

The CDR3 nucleotides read TGTGCCAGCAGTTACTCTAGCGGGATGGCGGGCGAGCAGTACTTC. Its translation is CASSYSSGMAGEQYF. V and J are TRBV27 and TRBJ2-7; 9 bases match TRBD2. Germline CDR1 reads MNHEY; CDR2 reads SMNVEV (reference sequence). Trimming cost V 4 bases and J 6 bases; bases outside gene matches: 10. This CDR3 is built from 15 residues.

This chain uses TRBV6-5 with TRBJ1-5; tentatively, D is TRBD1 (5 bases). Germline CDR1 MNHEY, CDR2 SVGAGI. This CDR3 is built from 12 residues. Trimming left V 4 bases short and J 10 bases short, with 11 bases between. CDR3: CASSFGAIPQHF. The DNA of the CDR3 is TGTGCCAGCAGTTTCGGGGCCATCCCCCAGCATTTT.

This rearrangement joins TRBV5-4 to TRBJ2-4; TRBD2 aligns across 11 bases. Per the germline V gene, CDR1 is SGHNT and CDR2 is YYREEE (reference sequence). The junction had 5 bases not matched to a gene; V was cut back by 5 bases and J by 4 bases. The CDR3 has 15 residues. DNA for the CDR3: TGTGCCAGCAGAATAGCGGGGGGGCCAAAAAACATTCAGTACTTC. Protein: CASRIAGGPKNIQYF. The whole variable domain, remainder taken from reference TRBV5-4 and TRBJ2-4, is ETGVTQSPTHLIKTRGQQVTLRCSSQSGHNTVSWYQQALGQGPQFIFQYYREEENGRGNFPPRFSGLQFPNYSSELNVNALELDDSALYLCASRIAGGPKNIQYFGAGTRLSVL.